Listed here are 32 T cell receptor beta chains from one sample, sequenced in a study of blood T cell repertoires in COVID-19. TCRdb keeps only in-frame clones here, not all; method: immunoSEQ multiplex PCR. The sample contains roughly 180,000 clones, roughly 84% of which appear only once. Source material: peripheral blood. Receptors originate from a woman in her forties or fifties with COVID-19, enrolled during active disease.

The rearrangement uses TRBV28 and TRBJ2-3; possibly TRBD2 for D (6 bases). V lost 2 bases to trimming and J lost 0 bases, with 15 bases between them. CDR1 and CDR2 (germline): MDHEN, SYDVKM. The CDR3 sequence is 17 residues long. This chain's CDR3 is CASSLGSSASSTDTQYF. The CDR3 DNA sequence: TGTGCCAGCAGTTTAGGGTCTAGCGCCTCTAGCACAGATACGCAGTATTTT.

V gene TRBV27 combines with J gene TRBJ2-1, with 9 bases that match TRBD2. Unmatched junction bases numbered 8, after V lost 7 bases and J lost 4 bases. This CDR3 contains 15 residues. Germline values: CDR1 MNHEY, CDR2 SMNVEV (reference sequence). The chain's CDR3 is CASTYSGGGYNEQFF. The CDR3 nucleotides are TGTGCCAGCACCTATAGCGGGGGCGGGTACAATGAGCAGTTCTTC.

The chain is built from TRBV7-6 and TRBJ2-7; D might be TRBD1 (6 bases). The CDR3 covers 16 residues. Germline CDR1 reads SGHVS; CDR2 reads FNYEAQ. Trimming took off 3 bases at V and 4 bases at J, with 19 bases between the two ends. The CDR3 spells CASSLVGTPYQYEQYF. The CDR3 coding sequence is TGTGCCAGCAGCTTGGTCGGGACACCATACCAGTACGAGCAGTACTTC.

The chain has TRBV11-2 and TRBJ2-1; TRBD2 matches at 12 bases. The V gene's germline CDR1 is SGHAT and CDR2 FQNNGV. V was clipped by 2 bases and J by 0 bases; unmatched bases: 5. There are 18 residues in the CDR3. For the CDR3, the DNA is TGTGCCAGCAGCTTACGGCTAGCGGGGGGGTACTCCTACAATGAGCAGTTCTTC. This sequence encodes CASSLRLAGGYSYNEQFF. Full variable domain (rest looked up from reference TRBV11-2 and TRBJ2-1): EAGVAQSPRYKIIEKRQSVAFWCNPISGHATLYWYQQILGQGPKLLIQFQNNGVVDDSQLPKDRFSAERLKGVDSTLKIQPAKLEDSAVYLCASSLRLAGGYSYNEQFFGPGTRLTVL.

The chain is built from TRBV7-2 and TRBJ2-3; D is possibly TRBD1 (5 bases). V was trimmed by 5 bases and J by 4 bases, leaving 10 bases between them. Germline values: CDR1 SGHTA, CDR2 FQGNSA. CDR3 length equals 13 residues. CDR3 coding DNA: TGTGCCAGCAGCAACCAGGGCGCAGATACGCAGTATTTT. This codes for CASSNQGADTQYF.

This clone was observed a few times. The V call is TRBV3-1 (or the pseudogene TRBV3-2), the J call TRBJ2-1, with 9 bases fitting TRBD1. Germline assignment: CDR1 LGHDT and CDR2 YNNKEL (reference sequence). V was clipped by 3 bases and J by 8 bases; unmatched bases: 5. This CDR3 has 14 amino acids. CDR3 region: CASSQGQGRDEQFF. The CDR3 nucleotides read TGTGCCAGCAGCCAGGGACAGGGAAGGGATGAGCAGTTCTTC.

The rearrangement links TRBV6-5 to TRBJ1-1, with 7 bases fitting TRBD1. Germline lookup yields CDR1 MNHEY and CDR2 SVGAGI. This CDR3 has 15 amino acids. J was trimmed by 1 base and V by 6 bases; bases with no gene match: 8. The CDR3 coding sequence is TGTGCCAGCAGGACGGGACAGAGTTCGAACACTGAAGCTTTCTTT. This translates into CASRTGQSSNTEAFF.

The chain carries TRBV3-1 (or the pseudogene TRBV3-2) and TRBJ1-1, with D uncertain. V shed 6 bases and J shed 1 base, with 9 bases lying between them. The CDR3 loop spans 13 amino acids. From germline, CDR1 is LGHDT and CDR2 YNNKEL (reference sequence). This chain's CDR3 is CASSPTGNTEAFF. CDR3 nucleotides: TGTGCCAGCAGTCCTACGGGGAACACTGAAGCTTTCTTT.

The chain links TRBV14 to TRBJ1-5; 7 positions agree with TRBD1. CDR1 is SGHDN and CDR2 is FVKESK in the germline V gene. The CDR3 spans 14 residues. The trim removed 3 bases at V and 4 bases at J, leaving 3 bases unmatched. CDR3 DNA sequence: TGTGCCAGCAGCCAGACAGGGTTAAATCAGCCCCAGCATTTT. Translated, it gives CASSQTGLNQPQHF.

The chain joins TRBV4-1 to TRBJ1-1; no definite D call. Germline V CDR1 and CDR2: MGHRA, YSYEKL. V was cut by 1 base and J by 0 bases, with 6 bases left in between. There are 14 residues in the CDR3. Here the CDR3 DNA reads TGCGCCAGCAGCCAAGGGGCGATGAACACTGAAGCTTTCTTT. Protein sequence: CASSQGAMNTEAFF.

This chain connects TRBV14 to TRBJ2-1; D might be TRBD1 (6 bases). This CDR3 is built from 15 residues. V lost 1 base to trimming and J lost 1 base, with 8 bases between them. In germline, CDR1 is SGHDN, CDR2 FVKESK. The CDR3 DNA sequence: TGTGCCAGCAGCCAAGGCAGGGGATCCTACAATGAGCAGTTCTTC. Translation: CASSQGRGSYNEQFF.

The rearrangement uses TRBV28 and TRBJ1-5, with a possible D match to TRBD1 (5 bases). Per germline, CDR1 MDHEN and CDR2 SYDVKM. CDR3 size: 16 residues. Trimming removed 6 bases at V and 0 bases at J, with 15 bases between. CDR3 nucleotide sequence: TGTGCCAGCAGCCTCCCTCGGGGGTATAGCAATCAGCCCCAGCATTTT. Translating gives CASSLPRGYSNQPQHF.

The V and J genes are TRBV2 and TRBJ1-6; 7 positions match TRBD1. Per the germline V gene, CDR1 is SNHLY and CDR2 is FYNNEI. There are 15 residues in the CDR3. V trimming: 5 bases; J trimming: 4 bases; junction bases outside the gene matches: 5. CDR3 in amino acids: CASSPGQEYNSPLHF. The CDR3 DNA reads as TGTGCCAGCAGTCCCGGACAGGAATATAATTCACCCCTCCACTTT.

This chain connects TRBV30 to TRBJ2-1, with D perhaps TRBD2 (5 bases). The germline V and J ends were trimmed by 0 bases and 2 bases, with 17 bases remaining between them. The CDR3 extends over 17 amino acids. Germline V gene lookup returns CDR1 GTSNPN and CDR2 SVGIG (reference sequence). CDR3: CAWSVLNGERAYNEQFF. The DNA for the CDR3 is TGTGCCTGGAGTGTACTTAACGGGGAGAGAGCCTACAATGAGCAGTTCTTC. The complete variable domain, with remaining parts taken from reference TRBV30 and TRBJ2-1, reads SQTIHQWPATLVQPVGSPLSLECTVEGTSNPNLYWYRQAAGRGLQLLFYSVGIGQISSEVPQNLSASRPQDRQFILSSKKLLLSDSGFYLCAWSVLNGERAYNEQFFGPGTRLTVL.

This chain connects TRBV7-2 to TRBJ2-1; 7 nucleotides align to TRBD2. V lost 0 bases to trimming and J lost 7 bases; unmatched junction nucleotides: 0. CDR1 and CDR2 (germline): SGHTA, FQGNSA. This CDR3 comprises 13 residues. The CDR3 DNA follows: TGTGCCAGCAGCTTAGCTAGCGGGAATGAGCAGTTCTTC. Protein product: CASSLASGNEQFF. The full variable domain, its missing parts supplied by reference TRBV7-2 and TRBJ2-1, is GAGVSQSPSNKVTEKGKDVELRCDPISGHTALYWYRQSLGQGLEFLIYFQGNSAPDKSGLPSDRFSAERTGGSVSTLTIQRTQQEDSAVYLCASSLASGNEQFFGPGTRLTVL.

V and J are TRBV29-1 and TRBJ2-6; D not resolved. V was trimmed by 3 bases and J by 0 bases, leaving 15 bases between them. The CDR3 runs to 17 residues. Germline V gives CDR1 SQVTM, CDR2 ANQGSEA. The CDR3 region is CSVDLDFESSGANVLTF. DNA for the CDR3: TGCAGCGTTGATTTAGATTTTGAGAGCTCTGGGGCCAACGTCCTGACTTTC.

This chain joins TRBV6-5 and TRBJ1-1; possibly TRBD1 for D (5 bases). Germline V gene sequence: CDR1 MNHEY, CDR2 SVGAGI. The CDR3 spans 13 residues. Trimming left V 5 bases short and J 11 bases short, with 18 bases between. Here the CDR3 DNA reads TGTGCCAGCAGTATCCAGGTGGGGCCTTTCGCTTTCTTT. Translating gives CASSIQVGPFAFF.

The rearrangement links TRBV5-6 to TRBJ1-3; D uncertain. The CDR3 has 16 amino acids. Trimming stripped 0 bases from V and 1 base from J, with 11 bases between. CDR1 SGHDT and CDR2 YYEEEE come from the germline V gene. The CDR3 bases are TGTGCCAGCAGCTTGGCCAAACAGCTTTCTGGAAACACCATATATTTT. Translated: CASSLAKQLSGNTIYF.

CDR3 in DNA: TGTGCCATCAGTGAAAACGTCCAGGGGGCGGGTACTGAAGCTTTCTTT. It yields the protein CAISENVQGAGTEAFF. V and J are TRBV10-3 and TRBJ1-1; 8 nucleotides agree with TRBD1. Germline trimming cut 3 bases from V and 5 bases from J; bases unmatched to any gene: 11. Germline lookup yields CDR1 ENHRY and CDR2 SYGVKD. The CDR3 has 16 amino acids.

This clone appeared many times. V and J are TRBV11-3 and TRBJ1-1; D remains unclear. This CDR3 has 11 amino acids. V lost 3 bases and J lost 12, with 11 bases in between. The V gene's germline CDR1 is SGHNT and CDR2 YENEEA. The CDR3 sequence: CASSFGAATFF. The CDR3 nucleotides read TGTGCCAGCAGCTTCGGCGCGGCCACTTTCTTT.

The chain is built from TRBV5-1 and TRBJ1-6; 7 nucleotides align to TRBD1. Germline V lookup: CDR1 SGHRS, CDR2 YFSETQ. Trimming removed 4 bases from V and 7 bases from J; junction bases left unmatched: 8. CDR3 length equals 15 residues. The DNA of the CDR3 is TGCGCCAGCAGCCAAAGGGACAGCCTAAATTCACCCCTCCACTTT. It translates to CASSQRDSLNSPLHF.

The rearrangement joins TRBV5-4 to TRBJ1-4; 8 nucleotides line up with TRBD1. The CDR3 totals 15 residues. In germline, CDR1 is SGHNT, CDR2 YYREEE (reference sequence). Losses at the gene ends were 4 bases for V and 7 bases for J; bases not matched to a gene: 9. The CDR3: CASSALAGGSEKLFF. The CDR3 DNA sequence: TGTGCCAGCAGCGCCTTGGCAGGGGGCTCTGAAAAACTGTTTTTT.

The chain uses TRBV19 and TRBJ1-1; no firm D call. V was clipped by 7 bases and J by 5 bases, with 20 bases between them. The germline V gene encodes CDR1 LNHDA and CDR2 SQIVND (reference sequence). The CDR3 contains 15 residues. CDR3: CASNRGENAGTEAFF. CDR3 in DNA: TGTGCCAGTAATCGGGGTGAAAATGCGGGGACTGAAGCTTTCTTT.

This chain uses TRBV15 with TRBJ1-5, with 8 bases matching TRBD1. The germline CDR1 and CDR2 sequences are LNHNV and YYDKDF (reference sequence). The CDR3 runs to 18 residues. Germline trimming cut 0 bases from V and 7 bases from J; bases unmatched to any gene: 14. The DNA of the CDR3 is TGTGCCACCAGCAGAGATATGGCGGGACAGGCAGCGGGACAGCCCCAGCATTTT. It yields the protein CATSRDMAGQAAGQPQHF. Full variable domain (missing parts from reference TRBV15 and TRBJ1-5): DAMVIQNPRYQVTQFGKPVTLSCSQTLNHNVMYWYQQKSSQAPKLLFHYYDKDFNNEADTPDNFQSRRPNTSFCFLDIRSPGLGDTAMYLCATSRDMAGQAAGQPQHFGDGTRLSIL.

V and J are TRBV7-9 and TRBJ2-3; a possible D gene is TRBD1 (6 bases). The CDR3 length is 13 residues. V lost 5 bases to trimming and J lost 4 bases, with 10 bases between them. CDR1 and CDR2 from the germline V gene are SEHNR and FQNEAQ (reference sequence). The CDR3 nucleotides are TGTGCCAGCAGCCCCAGGGGCCCAGATACGCAGTATTTT. Protein: CASSPRGPDTQYF. Complete variable domain (other parts from reference TRBV7-9 and TRBJ2-3): DTGVSQNPRHKITKRGQNVTFRCDPISEHNRLYWYRQTLGQGPEFLTYFQNEAQLEKSRLLSDRFSAERPKGSFSTLEIQRTEQGDSAMYLCASSPRGPDTQYFGPGTRLTVL.

The chain joins TRBV7-9 to TRBJ1-2; 9 bases match TRBD1. Germline V gives CDR1 SEHNR, CDR2 FQNEAQ (reference sequence). The CDR3 is 14 residues long. V lost 0 bases, J lost 4 bases, and 0 bases stayed unmatched. The CDR3 loop reads CASSLAQGAYGYTF. In nucleotides, the CDR3 is TGTGCCAGCAGCTTAGCACAGGGGGCCTATGGCTACACCTTC.

The chain is built from TRBV4-3 and TRBJ2-7, with TRBD2 as a possible D gene (7 bases). V shed 0 bases and J shed 5 bases, with 14 bases lying between them. This CDR3 contains 15 residues. Per the germline V gene, CDR1 is LGHNA and CDR2 is YSLEER. The CDR3 region is CASSQDGGARDEQYF. The CDR3 DNA reads as TGCGCCAGCAGCCAAGATGGGGGGGCGCGGGACGAGCAGTACTTC.

The V call is TRBV10-3, the J call TRBJ2-2; 9 bases are shared with TRBD2. CDR1 is ENHRY and CDR2 is SYGVKD in the germline V gene. This CDR3 has 17 amino acids. J lost 5 bases, V lost 0 bases, and 7 bases had no gene match. CDR3 loop: CAISESGGGARTGELFF. The CDR3 DNA sequence: TGTGCCATCAGTGAGTCCGGCGGGGGGGCCCGGACCGGGGAGCTGTTTTTT.

This chain links TRBV27 with TRBJ2-2; D is possibly TRBD2 (7 bases). In germline, CDR1 is MNHEY, CDR2 SMNVEV (reference sequence). Trimming took off 3 bases at V and 1 base at J, with 18 bases between the two ends. CDR3 length: 18 residues. The CDR3 DNA reads TGTGCCAGCAGTTTCCCCCGTGGGGGGGGCTTGAACACCGGGGAGCTGTTTTTT. Translation: CASSFPRGGGLNTGELFF.

The chain carries TRBV4-2 and TRBJ2-7, with TRBD2 identical over 9 bases. V lost 0 bases and J lost 0; bases outside the gene matches: 9. CDR1 is LGHNA, CDR2 YNFKEQ, per germline. CDR3 size: 18 residues. Written as DNA, the CDR3 is TGTGCCAGCAGCCAAGATAAGGCGGGGGGGATGAGCTCCTACGAGCAGTACTTC. It encodes CASSQDKAGGMSSYEQYF.

In DNA form, the CDR3 reads TGTGCCAGCACATACAGGGGGGACACTGAAGCTTTCTTT. The encoded protein is CASTYRGDTEAFF. The chain joins TRBV6-5 to TRBJ1-1, with 8 bases matching TRBD1. The CDR3 is 13 residues long. Germline values: CDR1 MNHEY, CDR2 SVGAGI. V shed 7 bases and J 3 bases; nucleotides not matched to a gene: 4.

The chain joins TRBV12-5 to TRBJ1-2; tentative D call: TRBD1 (5 bases). V lost 0 bases, J lost 2 bases, and 13 bases lay in between. The CDR3 is 16 amino acids. Germline values: CDR1 LGHNT, CDR2 FRNRAP. CDR3 nucleotides: TGTGCTAGTGGTTTGGTGGAGGGGACGGGAAACTATGGCTACACCTTC. It encodes CASGLVEGTGNYGYTF.